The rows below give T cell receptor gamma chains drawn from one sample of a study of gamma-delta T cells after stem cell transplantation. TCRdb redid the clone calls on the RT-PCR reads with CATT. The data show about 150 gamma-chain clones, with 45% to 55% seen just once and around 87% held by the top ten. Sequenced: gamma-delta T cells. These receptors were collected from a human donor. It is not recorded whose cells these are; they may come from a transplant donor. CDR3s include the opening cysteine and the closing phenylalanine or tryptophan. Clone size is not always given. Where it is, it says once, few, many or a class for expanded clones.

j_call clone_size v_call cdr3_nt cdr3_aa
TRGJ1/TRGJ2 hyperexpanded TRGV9 TGTGCCTTGTGGGACCTGAATTATTATAAGAAACTCTTT CALWDLNYYKKLF
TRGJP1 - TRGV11 TGTGCAGTCTGGGGATATAGCTCGGGCTTTCACAAGGTGTTT CAVWGYSSGFHKVF
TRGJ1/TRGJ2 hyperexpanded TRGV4 TGTGCCACCTGGGATGGGAAAATTTCTTATAAGAAACTCTTT CATWDGKISYKKLF
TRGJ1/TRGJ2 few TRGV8 TGCGCCACCTGGGATATCAATTATTATAAGAAACTCTTT CATWDINYYKKLF
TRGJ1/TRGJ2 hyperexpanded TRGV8 TGTGCCACCTGGGATAGTGGGGGGGGGTATTATAAGAAACTCTTT CATWDSGGGYYKKLF
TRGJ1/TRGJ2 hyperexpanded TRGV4 TGTGCCACCTGGGATTATAAGAAACTCTTT CATWDYKKLF
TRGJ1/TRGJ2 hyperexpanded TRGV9 TGTGCCTTGTGGGAGGCGACCCTATATAAGAAACTCTTT CALWEATLYKKLF
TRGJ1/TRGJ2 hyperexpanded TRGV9 TGTGCCTTGTGGGAGCCACCTCCAACACTGAAGAAACTCTTT CALWEPPPTLKKLF